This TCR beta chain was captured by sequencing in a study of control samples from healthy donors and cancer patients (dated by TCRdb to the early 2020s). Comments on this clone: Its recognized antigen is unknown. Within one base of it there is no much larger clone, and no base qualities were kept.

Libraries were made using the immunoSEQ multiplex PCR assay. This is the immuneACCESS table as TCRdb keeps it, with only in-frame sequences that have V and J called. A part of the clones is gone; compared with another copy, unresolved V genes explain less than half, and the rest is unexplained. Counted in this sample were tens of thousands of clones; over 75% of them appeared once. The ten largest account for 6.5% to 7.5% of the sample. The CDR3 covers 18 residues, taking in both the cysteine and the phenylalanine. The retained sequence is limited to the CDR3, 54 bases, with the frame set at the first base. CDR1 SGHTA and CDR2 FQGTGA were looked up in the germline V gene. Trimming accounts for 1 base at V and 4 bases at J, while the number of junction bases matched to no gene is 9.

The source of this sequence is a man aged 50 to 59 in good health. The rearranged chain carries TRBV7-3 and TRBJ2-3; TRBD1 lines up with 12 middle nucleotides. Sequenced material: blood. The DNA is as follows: TGTGCCAGCAGCTTAAAAGCCCCCGGGACAGGGGGCGCAGATACGCAGTATTTT. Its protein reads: CASSLKAPGTGGADTQYF.